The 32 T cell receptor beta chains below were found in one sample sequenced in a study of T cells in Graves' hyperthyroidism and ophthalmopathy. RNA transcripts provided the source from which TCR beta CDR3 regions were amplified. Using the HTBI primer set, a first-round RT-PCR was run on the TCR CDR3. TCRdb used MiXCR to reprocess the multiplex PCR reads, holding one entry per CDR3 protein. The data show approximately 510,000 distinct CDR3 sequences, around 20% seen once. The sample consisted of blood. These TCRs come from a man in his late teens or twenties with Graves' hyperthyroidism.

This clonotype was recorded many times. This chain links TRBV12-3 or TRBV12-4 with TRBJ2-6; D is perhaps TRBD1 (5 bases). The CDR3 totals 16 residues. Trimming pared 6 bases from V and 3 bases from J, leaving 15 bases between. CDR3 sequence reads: CASSGSRVFGANVLTF. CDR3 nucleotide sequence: TGTGCCAGCAGCGGATCCAGGGTTTTTGGGGCCAACGTCCTGACTTTC.

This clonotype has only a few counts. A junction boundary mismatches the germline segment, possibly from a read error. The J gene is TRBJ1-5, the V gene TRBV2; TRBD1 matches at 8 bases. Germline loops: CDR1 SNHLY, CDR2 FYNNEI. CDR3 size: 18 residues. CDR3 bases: TGTGCCAGCACTGAATTTTGGCAGGGGGCCCGTCTTAATCAGCCCCAGCATTTT. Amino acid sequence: CASTEFWQGARLNQPQHF.

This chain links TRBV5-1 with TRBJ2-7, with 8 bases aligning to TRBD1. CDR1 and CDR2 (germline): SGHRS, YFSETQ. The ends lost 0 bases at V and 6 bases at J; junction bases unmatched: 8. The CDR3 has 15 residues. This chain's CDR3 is CASSLGSGTGGEQYF. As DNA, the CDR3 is TGCGCCAGCAGCTTGGGTTCCGGGACAGGAGGCGAGCAGTACTTC.

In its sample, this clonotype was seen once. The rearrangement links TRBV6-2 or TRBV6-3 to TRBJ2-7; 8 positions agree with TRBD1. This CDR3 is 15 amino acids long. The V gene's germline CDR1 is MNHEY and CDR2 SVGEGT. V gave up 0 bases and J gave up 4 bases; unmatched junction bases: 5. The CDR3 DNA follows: TGTGCCAGCAGTTACTCCATGGACAGGGCGTACGAGCAGTACTTC. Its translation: CASSYSMDRAYEQYF.

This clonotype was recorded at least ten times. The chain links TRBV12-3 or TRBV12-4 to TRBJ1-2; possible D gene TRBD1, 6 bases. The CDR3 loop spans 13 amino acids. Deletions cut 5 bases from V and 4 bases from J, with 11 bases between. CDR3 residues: CASSRGAGYGYTF. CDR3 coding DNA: TGTGCCAGCAGTCGGGGGGCAGGCTATGGCTACACCTTC.

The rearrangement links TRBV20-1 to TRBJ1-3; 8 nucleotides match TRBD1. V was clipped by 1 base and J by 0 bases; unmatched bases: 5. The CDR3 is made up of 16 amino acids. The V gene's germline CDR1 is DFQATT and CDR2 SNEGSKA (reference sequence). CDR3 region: CSARVRTGSSGNTIYF. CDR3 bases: TGCAGTGCTAGAGTTAGGACAGGGAGCTCTGGAAACACCATATATTTT.

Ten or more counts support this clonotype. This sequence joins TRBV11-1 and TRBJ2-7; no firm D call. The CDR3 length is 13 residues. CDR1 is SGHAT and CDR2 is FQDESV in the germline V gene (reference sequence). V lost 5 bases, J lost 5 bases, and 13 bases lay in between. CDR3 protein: CASSQWLGNEQYF. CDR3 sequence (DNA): TGTGCCAGCAGCCAGTGGTTAGGCAACGAGCAGTACTTC.

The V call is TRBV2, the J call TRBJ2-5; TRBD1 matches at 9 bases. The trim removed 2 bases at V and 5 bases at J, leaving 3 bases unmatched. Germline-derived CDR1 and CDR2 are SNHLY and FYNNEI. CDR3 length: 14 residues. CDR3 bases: TGTGCCAGCAGTGAACGGACAGGGGACGAGACCCAGTACTTC. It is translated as CASSERTGDETQYF.

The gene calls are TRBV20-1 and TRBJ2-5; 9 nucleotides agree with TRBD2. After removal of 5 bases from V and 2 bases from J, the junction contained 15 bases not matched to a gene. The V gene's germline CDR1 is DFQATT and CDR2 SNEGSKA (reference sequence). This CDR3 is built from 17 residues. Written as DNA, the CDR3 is TGCAGTGCTGCTCAGGACGCAGCGGGGGGATTTCAAGAGACCCAGTACTTC. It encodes CSAAQDAAGGFQETQYF.

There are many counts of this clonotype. Here the CDR3 reads CASSLGDRGRDTEAFF. The CDR3 bases are TGCGCCAGCAGCTTGGGGGACAGGGGAAGGGACACTGAAGCTTTCTTT. The chain combines TRBV5-1 with TRBJ1-1; 10 positions agree with TRBD1. The CDR3 contains 16 residues. CDR1 and CDR2 from the germline V gene are SGHRS and YFSETQ. J lost 3 bases, V lost 0 bases, and 5 bases had no gene match.

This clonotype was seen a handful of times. The CDR3, as DNA: TGTGCCTCTGGGACAGCCGCTTTTAATTCACCCCTCCACTTT. It specifies CASGTAAFNSPLHF. This chain connects TRBV28 to TRBJ1-6; 7 nucleotides match TRBD1. The CDR3 runs to 14 residues. Germline loops: CDR1 MDHEN, CDR2 SYDVKM. The ends lost 11 bases at V and 6 bases at J; junction bases unmatched: 10.

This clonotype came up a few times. The CDR3 loop is CASKIHRGRTDEQYF. In DNA, the CDR3 is TGTGCCAGCAAGATCCACAGGGGGCGTACAGACGAGCAGTACTTC. The rearrangement joins TRBV27 to TRBJ2-7; 9 nucleotides match TRBD1. Germline V lookup: CDR1 MNHEY, CDR2 SMNVEV (reference sequence). The CDR3 has 15 residues. With 7 bases clipped from V and 5 bases from J, the junction kept 12 bases outside the gene matches.

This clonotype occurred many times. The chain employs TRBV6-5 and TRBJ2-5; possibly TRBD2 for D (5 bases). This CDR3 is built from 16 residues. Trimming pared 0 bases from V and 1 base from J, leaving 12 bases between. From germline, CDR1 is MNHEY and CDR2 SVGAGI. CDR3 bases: TGTGCCAGCAGTTACTCGGACTCATTTATCCAAGAGACCCAGTACTTC. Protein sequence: CASSYSDSFIQETQYF.

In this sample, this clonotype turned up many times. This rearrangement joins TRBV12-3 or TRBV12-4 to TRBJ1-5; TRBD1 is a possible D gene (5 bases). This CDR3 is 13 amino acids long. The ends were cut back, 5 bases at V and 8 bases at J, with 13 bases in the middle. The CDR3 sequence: CASSLRVVEPQHF. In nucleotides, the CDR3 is TGTGCCAGCAGTCTCAGGGTTGTAGAGCCCCAGCATTTT.

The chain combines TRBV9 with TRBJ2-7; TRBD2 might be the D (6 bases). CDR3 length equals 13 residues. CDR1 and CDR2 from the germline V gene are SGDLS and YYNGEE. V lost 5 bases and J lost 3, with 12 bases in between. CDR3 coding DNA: TGTGCCAGCAGTGGTCCGGGAGACTACGAGCAGTACTTC. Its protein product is CASSGPGDYEQYF.

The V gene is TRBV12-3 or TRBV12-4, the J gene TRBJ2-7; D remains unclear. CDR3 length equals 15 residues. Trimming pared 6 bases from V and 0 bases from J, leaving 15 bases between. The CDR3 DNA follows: TGTGCCAGCAGCCCCCGGGCCGGAAGCTCCTACGAGCAGTACTTC. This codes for CASSPRAGSSYEQYF.

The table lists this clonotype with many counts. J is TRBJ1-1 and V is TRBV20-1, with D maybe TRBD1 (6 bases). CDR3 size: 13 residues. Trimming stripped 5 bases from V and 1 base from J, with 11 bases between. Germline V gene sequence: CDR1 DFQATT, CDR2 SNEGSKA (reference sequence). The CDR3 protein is CSAGDKGNTEAFF. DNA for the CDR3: TGCAGTGCTGGGGACAAGGGGAACACTGAAGCTTTCTTT.

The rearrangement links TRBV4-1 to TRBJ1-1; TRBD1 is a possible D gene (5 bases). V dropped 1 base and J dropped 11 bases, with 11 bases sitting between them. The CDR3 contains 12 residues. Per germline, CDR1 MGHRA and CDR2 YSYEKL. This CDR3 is CASSQVPGRAFF. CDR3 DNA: TGCGCCAGCAGCCAAGTACCGGGGCGGGCTTTCTTT.

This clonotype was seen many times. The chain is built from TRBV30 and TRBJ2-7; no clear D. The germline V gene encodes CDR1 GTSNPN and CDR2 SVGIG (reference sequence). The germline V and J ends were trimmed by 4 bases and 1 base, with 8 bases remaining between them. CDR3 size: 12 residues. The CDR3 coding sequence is TGTGCCTGGAAGAGAGAGTCCTACGAGCAGTACTTC. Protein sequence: CAWKRESYEQYF. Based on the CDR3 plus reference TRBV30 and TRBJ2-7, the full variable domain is SQTIHQWPATLVQPVGSPLSLECTVEGTSNPNLYWYRQAAGRGLQLLFYSVGIGQISSEVPQNLSASRPQDRQFILSSKKLLLSDSGFYLCAWKRESYEQYFGPGTRLTVT.

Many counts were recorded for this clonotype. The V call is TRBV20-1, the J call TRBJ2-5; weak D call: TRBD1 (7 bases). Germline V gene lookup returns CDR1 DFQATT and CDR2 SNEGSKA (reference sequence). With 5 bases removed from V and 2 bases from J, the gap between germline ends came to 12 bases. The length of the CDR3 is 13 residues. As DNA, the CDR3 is TGCAGTGCTCCAGGGGGGCATCAAGAGACCCAGTACTTC. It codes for CSAPGGHQETQYF.

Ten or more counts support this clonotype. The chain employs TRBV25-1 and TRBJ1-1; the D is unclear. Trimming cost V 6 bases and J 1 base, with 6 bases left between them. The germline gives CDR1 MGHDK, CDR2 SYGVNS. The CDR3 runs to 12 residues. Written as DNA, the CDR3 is TGTGCCAGCAGGGCAACGAACACTGAAGCTTTCTTT. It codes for CASRATNTEAFF.

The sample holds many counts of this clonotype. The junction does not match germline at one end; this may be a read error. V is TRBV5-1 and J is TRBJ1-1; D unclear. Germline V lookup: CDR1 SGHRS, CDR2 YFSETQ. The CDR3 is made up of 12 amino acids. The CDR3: CASTLGRLEAFF. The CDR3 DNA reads TGCGCCAGCACCTTGGGGAGACTTGAAGCTTTCTTT.

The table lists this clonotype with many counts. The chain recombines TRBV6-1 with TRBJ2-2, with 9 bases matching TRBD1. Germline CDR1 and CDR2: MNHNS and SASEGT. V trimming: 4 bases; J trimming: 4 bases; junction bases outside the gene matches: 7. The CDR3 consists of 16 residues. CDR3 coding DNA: TGTGCCAGCAGTGTGTTCGGACAGGGGCTCACCGGGGAGCTGTTTTTT. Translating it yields CASSVFGQGLTGELFF.

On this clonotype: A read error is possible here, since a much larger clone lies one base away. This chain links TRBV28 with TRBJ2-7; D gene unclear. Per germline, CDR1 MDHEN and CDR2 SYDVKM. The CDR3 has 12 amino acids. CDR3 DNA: TGTGTCAGCAGCGTATGGGGCTACGAGCAGTACTTC. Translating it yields CVSSVWGYEQYF.

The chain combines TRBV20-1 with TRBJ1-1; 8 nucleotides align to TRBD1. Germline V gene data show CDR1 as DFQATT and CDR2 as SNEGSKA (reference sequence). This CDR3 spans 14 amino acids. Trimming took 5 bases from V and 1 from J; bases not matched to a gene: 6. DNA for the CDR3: TGCAGTGCTTCCCCGACAGGGGAGAACACTGAAGCTTTCTTT. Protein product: CSASPTGENTEAFF.

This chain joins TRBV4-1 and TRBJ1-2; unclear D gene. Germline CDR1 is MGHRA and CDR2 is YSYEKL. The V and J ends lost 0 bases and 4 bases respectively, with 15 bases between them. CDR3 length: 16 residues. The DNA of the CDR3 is TGCGCCAGCAGCCAAGACGGCAGTCTTCTGGCCTATGGCTACACCTTC. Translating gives CASSQDGSLLAYGYTF.

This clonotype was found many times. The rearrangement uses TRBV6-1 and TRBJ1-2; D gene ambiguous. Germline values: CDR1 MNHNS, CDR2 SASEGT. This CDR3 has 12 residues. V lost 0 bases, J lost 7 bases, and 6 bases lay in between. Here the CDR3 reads CASSEALRGYTF. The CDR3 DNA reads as TGTGCCAGCAGTGAAGCGCTTCGTGGCTACACCTTC.

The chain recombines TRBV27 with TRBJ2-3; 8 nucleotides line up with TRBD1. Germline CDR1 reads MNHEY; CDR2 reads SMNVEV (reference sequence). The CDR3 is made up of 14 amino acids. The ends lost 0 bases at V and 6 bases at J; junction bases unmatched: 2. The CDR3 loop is CASSLSQGADTQYF. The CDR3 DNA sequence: TGTGCCAGCAGTTTATCCCAGGGGGCGGATACGCAGTATTTT.

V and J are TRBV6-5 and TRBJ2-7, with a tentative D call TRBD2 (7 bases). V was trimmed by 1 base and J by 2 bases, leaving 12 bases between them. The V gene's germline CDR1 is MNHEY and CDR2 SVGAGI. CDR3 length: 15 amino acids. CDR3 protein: CASSYLQGTTYEQYF. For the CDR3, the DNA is TGTGCCAGCAGTTACTTGCAGGGGACTACCTACGAGCAGTACTTC.

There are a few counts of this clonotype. In nucleotides, the CDR3 is TGTGCCAGCAGTCACCCCCAGGGTAACGAGCAGTACTTC. This gives the protein CASSHPQGNEQYF. The V call is TRBV28, the J call TRBJ2-7; weak D call: TRBD1 (5 bases). V was trimmed by 5 bases and J by 5 bases, leaving 13 bases between them. This CDR3 has 13 amino acids. Per germline, CDR1 MDHEN and CDR2 SYDVKM.

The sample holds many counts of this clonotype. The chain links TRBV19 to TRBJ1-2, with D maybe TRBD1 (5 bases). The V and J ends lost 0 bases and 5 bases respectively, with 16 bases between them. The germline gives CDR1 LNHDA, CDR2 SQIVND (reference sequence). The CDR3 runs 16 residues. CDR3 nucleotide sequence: TGTGCCAGTAGTATAGATACGGCGGGGCCGATTTATGGCTACACCTTC. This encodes CASSIDTAGPIYGYTF.

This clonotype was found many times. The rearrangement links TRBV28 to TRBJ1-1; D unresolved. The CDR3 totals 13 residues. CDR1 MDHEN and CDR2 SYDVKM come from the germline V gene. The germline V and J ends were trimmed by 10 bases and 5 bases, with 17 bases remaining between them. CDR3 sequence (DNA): TGTGCCACCCACCCCAGAGGATTAACTGAAGCTTTCTTT. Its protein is CATHPRGLTEAFF. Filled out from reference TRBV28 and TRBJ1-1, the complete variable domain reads DVKVTQSSRYLVKRTGEKVFLECVQDMDHENMFWYRQDPGLGLRLIYFSYDVKMKEKGDIPEGYSVSREKKERFSLILESASTNQTSMYLCATHPRGLTEAFFGQGTRLTVV.